This T cell receptor beta chain originates from a study of memory CD4+ T cells and cytomegalovirus serostatus. Overall study: Healthy Belgian adult donors included nine or ten CMV-positive and 24 CMV-negative people. Study-level points and caveats: The CMV-associated TCR signature appears largely within the CD4+ memory repertoire.

Sequenced by immunoSEQ multiplex PCR; TCRdb stores in-frame clones only, minus some. Of roughly 84,000 clones in the sample, more than 70% were seen once. The CDR3 covers 14 residues. Germline V CDR1 and CDR2: LNHDA, SQIVND (reference sequence). Trimming took off 5 bases at V and 2 bases at J, with 10 bases between the two ends. Single viable CD3+CD4+CD8-CD45RO+ cells were sorted as the memory CD4+ T cells. After thawing, CD4+ T cells were positively selected. In the case of this clone: Its antigen is unidentified.

The specimen was memory CD4+ T cells from blood. The chain has TRBV19 and TRBJ1-5; D might be TRBD1 (5 bases). This receptor was identified in an adult in good health and CMV-seronegative. The CDR3 DNA follows: TGTGCCAGTAGTCGCCAGGGCGGCAATCAGCCCCAGCATTTT. This sequence encodes CASSRQGGNQPQHF.